This passage covers 15 T cell receptor beta chains from one sample sequenced in a study of shared clonotypes between healthy human individuals. Sequencing used immunoSEQ multiplex PCR; TCRdb keeps in-frame clones, though not all of them. This table holds about 2.3 million clones, around 90% found once. Sequenced material: naive CD4+ T cells from PBMCs. The sample's subset: CD45RA+ positively selected. Receptors were obtained from a man in his late teens or twenties in good health. Some clones in this sample may be carry-over from other donors' samples.

The rearrangement uses TRBV5-4 and TRBJ2-3; D assignment may be TRBD1 or TRBD2 (6 bases each). The CDR3 has 13 residues. V was shortened by 6 bases and J by 6 bases, with 14 bases between the two germline ends. The germline CDR1 and CDR2 sequences are SGHNT and YYREEE (reference sequence). For the CDR3, the DNA is TGTGCCAGCAAGAGAACAGGGAGGGATACGCAGTATTTT. Translated, it gives CASKRTGRDTQYF.

This chain uses TRBV5-1 with TRBJ1-1; D not resolved. CDR1 is SGHRS and CDR2 is YFSETQ in the germline V gene. The CDR3 is made up of 15 amino acids. V was trimmed by 2 bases and J by 1 base, leaving 12 bases between them. The CDR3 region has the DNA TGCGCCAGCAGCTTCTCCACGGCGGGGAACACTGAAGCTTTCTTT. The encoded protein is CASSFSTAGNTEAFF.

V is TRBV7-2 and J is TRBJ2-6; 8 nucleotides line up with TRBD1. The CDR3 sequence is 18 residues long. With 3 bases clipped from V and 1 base from J, the junction kept 8 bases outside the gene matches. Germline V gene sequence: CDR1 SGHTA, CDR2 FQGNSA. CDR3 DNA: TGTGCCAGCAGCTTTAGGCAGGGGGCTACTTCTGGGGCCAACGTCCTGACTTTC. Protein: CASSFRQGATSGANVLTF.

The table lists this clone with a few counts. This sequence joins TRBV6-5 and TRBJ1-1, with D tentatively TRBD1 (5 bases). V shed 6 bases and J shed 7 bases, with 12 bases lying between them. The CDR3 length is 12 residues. Germline CDR1 and CDR2: MNHEY and SVGAGI. CDR3 nucleotide sequence: TGTGCCAGCAGCGACTGGACACGTGAAGCTTTCTTT. Translating gives CASSDWTREAFF.

A word on this clone: The sample contains more than one DNA sequence encoding this CDR3. The V and J genes are TRBV5-1 and TRBJ2-2; 11 nucleotides align to TRBD1. The length of the CDR3 is 16 residues. Germline-derived CDR1 and CDR2 are SGHRS and YFSETQ. Unmatched junction bases numbered 7, after V lost 4 bases and J lost 5 bases. This CDR3 reads CASSLAGTGGTGELFF. The CDR3 DNA is TGCGCCAGCAGCCTCGCAGGGACAGGGGGGACCGGGGAGCTGTTTTTT.

The gene calls are TRBV7-2 and TRBJ2-1; no clear D. The germline V gene has CDR1 SGHTA and CDR2 FQGNSA. This CDR3 contains 15 residues. V was clipped by 5 bases and J by 0 bases, with 11 bases between them. CDR3 loop: CASSPSRVSYNEQFF. In nucleotides, the CDR3 is TGTGCCAGCAGCCCCTCGCGAGTCTCCTACAATGAGCAGTTCTTC.

J is TRBJ1-2 and V is TRBV18; no definite D call. V dropped 3 bases and J dropped 7 bases, with 12 bases sitting between them. This CDR3 has 13 residues. Germline values: CDR1 KGHSH, CDR2 LQKENI. The CDR3 reads CASSPVVEGGYTF. Written as DNA, the CDR3 is TGTGCCAGCTCACCTGTGGTTGAGGGTGGCTACACCTTC.

V gene TRBV19 combines with J gene TRBJ2-3; 8 bases are a match to TRBD2. Germline V gene sequence: CDR1 LNHDA, CDR2 SQIVND (reference sequence). The CDR3 sequence is 16 residues long. Germline trimming cut 5 bases from V and 6 bases from J; bases unmatched to any gene: 13. CDR3 in DNA: TGTGCCAGTAGTCGTGTAGCGGGAACGGGGAAGGATACGCAGTATTTT. Translation: CASSRVAGTGKDTQYF.

The V call is TRBV6-1, the J call TRBJ2-1; weak D call: TRBD2 (5 bases). V was clipped by 6 bases and J by 4 bases, with 10 bases between them. This CDR3 contains 13 residues. Germline lookup yields CDR1 MNHNS and CDR2 SASEGT. CDR3 bases: TGTGCCAGCAGACCTAGCCTTTACAATGAGCAGTTCTTC. Its protein product is CASRPSLYNEQFF.

J is TRBJ1-2 and V is TRBV29-1; D unresolved. Germline CDR1 and CDR2: SQVTM and ANQGSEA. The length of the CDR3 is 13 residues. V was trimmed by 2 bases and J by 8 bases, leaving 15 bases between them. The CDR3 DNA reads TGCAGCGTTGAACCGCAGCCTTCTTGGGGCTACACCTTC. It encodes CSVEPQPSWGYTF.

This rearrangement joins TRBV29-1 to TRBJ1-2; D ambiguous. V lost 5 bases, J lost 6 bases, and 16 bases lay in between. This CDR3 region has 13 residues. Germline V gives CDR1 SQVTM, CDR2 ANQGSEA. This CDR3 reads CSVSRQPYHGYTF. CDR3 bases: TGCAGCGTTTCTAGACAACCGTACCATGGCTACACCTTC.

The chain is built from TRBV18 and TRBJ2-3; 9 bases match TRBD2. Germline CDR1 reads KGHSH; CDR2 reads LQKENI. The CDR3 totals 17 residues. Trimming removed 2 bases from V and 2 bases from J; junction bases left unmatched: 8. This CDR3 is CASSPARLAASTDTQYF. The CDR3 DNA is TGTGCCAGCTCACCAGCGAGACTAGCGGCTTCCACAGATACGCAGTATTTT.

This clone was observed a handful of times. Other DNA sequences within the sample encode an identical CDR3. V usage is TRBV7-3 and J usage is TRBJ1-1; maybe TRBD1 (5 bases). This CDR3 spans 14 amino acids. CDR1 is SGHTA and CDR2 is FQGTGA in the germline V gene. V was shortened by 0 bases and J by 3 bases, with 8 bases between the two germline ends. The CDR3 DNA reads as TGTGCCAGCAGCTTAACAGGGGCTGACACTGAAGCTTTCTTT. Protein sequence: CASSLTGADTEAFF. The whole variable domain, remainder taken from reference TRBV7-3 and TRBJ1-1, is GAGVSQTPSNKVTEKGKYVELRCDPISGHTALYWYRQSLGQGPEFLIYFQGTGAADDSGLPNDRFFAVRPEGSVSTLKIQRTERGDSAVYLCASSLTGADTEAFFGQGTRLTVV.

This chain uses TRBV7-2 with TRBJ2-1; 13 positions match TRBD2. V lost 6 bases, J lost 2 bases, and 4 bases stayed unmatched. CDR1 is SGHTA, CDR2 FQGNSA, per germline. The CDR3 runs 16 residues. CDR3 nucleotides: TGTGCCAGCAGTCAGGGGACTAGCGGGACCTACAATGAGCAGTTCTTC. This codes for CASSQGTSGTYNEQFF. Based on the CDR3 plus reference TRBV7-2 and TRBJ2-1, the full variable domain is GAGVSQSPSNKVTEKGKDVELRCDPISGHTALYWYRQSLGQGLEFLIYFQGNSAPDKSGLPSDRFSAERTGGSVSTLTIQRTQQEDSAVYLCASSQGTSGTYNEQFFGPGTRLTVL.

The CDR3, as DNA: TGTGCCAGCAGCTTGCAGGGGGTTTCGAACACCGGGGAGCTGTTTTTT. This encodes CASSLQGVSNTGELFF. The V and J genes are TRBV7-9 and TRBJ2-2; TRBD1 matches 7 bases. Unmatched junction bases numbered 4, after V lost 3 bases and J lost 0 bases. The CDR3 length is 16 residues. CDR1 and CDR2 from the germline V gene are SEHNR and FQNEAQ (reference sequence).